The count of the clone carrying this TCR beta chain is one. The target antigen is unknown. The CDR3 has 13 residues. Germline V gene data show CDR1 as SGHRS and CDR2 as YFSETQ. V lost 5 bases, J lost 4 bases, and 4 bases stayed unmatched. All donors were Caucasian adults living in Nashville, Tennessee. Per the authors' pipeline: Without quality scores, immunoSEQ junctional reads could not be filtered like full-length reads. TCRdb's copy holds only in-frame clones and misses some; the assay was immunoSEQ multiplex PCR. The V and J calls and the clone size are those of that table, but D and trimming were determined from the DNA. The profile shows more than 2,000,000 clones, approximately 93% of them singletons. This sample stems from a study of shared clonotypes between healthy human individuals. Study summary: Each donor's CD4 naive and CD4 memory cells filled three plates apiece, CD8 naive two, and CD8 memory one. Overall study results and limits: Non-shared clonotypes showed lower generation probabilities than clonotypes common to all four donors.

This clonotype was sampled from a man aged 18 to 30 in good health. Some clones in this sample may be carry-over from other donors' samples. Material: naive CD4+ T cells from PBMCs. Documented subset: CD45RA+ positively selected. V usage is TRBV5-1 and J usage is TRBJ2-3; TRBD1 matches 7 bases. The chain's CDR3 is CASRFQGADTQYF. As DNA, the CDR3 is TGCGCCAGCAGGTTCCAGGGGGCAGATACGCAGTATTTT. The full variable domain, rest sourced from reference TRBV5-1 and TRBJ2-3, is KAGVTQTPRYLIKTRGQQVTLSCSPISGHRSVSWYQQTPGQGLQFLFEYFSETQRNKGNFPGRFSGRQFSNSRSEMNVSTLELGDSALYLCASRFQGADTQYFGPGTRLTVL.